This T cell receptor (beta chain) originates from a study of vaccination and CD4 T cells after COVID-19. On the study more broadly: Post-COVID specimens were obtained a median 101 days after diagnosis (range 35 to 161).

Study conclusions and caveats: Nearly all convalescent vaccine-specific clones, 304 of 307, recognized only SARS-CoV-2 spike.

As regards this clonotype: Antigen unknown.

The treatment is: 10-day PBMC culture with coronavirus spike peptide pools or control peptides (ViraFEST assay). The Oncomine TCR Beta short-read assay was applied to DNA of cultured CD4+ T cells. TCRdb used MiXCR to reprocess the PCR reads, holding one entry per CDR3 protein. The table includes approximately 12,000 distinct CDR3 sequences, approximately 53% detected once. Trimming left V 3 bases short and J 3 bases short, with 13 bases between. This CDR3 comprises 15 residues. CDR1 and CDR2 from the germline V gene are SGHAT and FQNNGV. Sequenced sample: CD4+ T cells from blood, cultured in vitro. This clonotype was sampled from a human donor who had recovered from COVID-19. V gene TRBV11-2 combines with J gene TRBJ2-3, with D possibly being TRBD1 or TRBD2 (5 bases each). CDR3 amino acids: CASSLGTGRTDTQYF. The DNA of the CDR3 is TGTGCCAGCAGCTTGGGGACGGGAAGGACAGATACGCAGTATTTT.